This T cell receptor beta chain originates from a study of regulatory T cells in long-lasting Graves disease. There are many counts of this clonotype. CDR1 MNHEY and CDR2 SMNVEV come from the germline V gene (reference sequence). This CDR3 has 15 residues. J lost 2 bases, V lost 6 bases, and 8 bases had no gene match. Combining iRepertoire HTBI primers with Arm-PCR of CDR3 regions, the authors built TCR beta libraries. TCRdb reprocessed the multiplex PCR reads via MiXCR and lists one record per CDR3 protein. The table has over 450,000 distinct CDR3 sequences, about 12% seen once. Time point here: newly diagnosed GD, antithyroid drugs for less than 3 months. Generation of the TCR library employed RNA extracted from PBMCs. This sample also appeared in a second study, on T cells in Graves' hyperthyroidism and ophthalmopathy. That work states: A first-round RT-PCR of the TCR CDR3 used the HTBI primer set.

The sample consisted of peripheral blood mononuclear cells (PBMCs), taken at new diagnosis, from a patient treated with antithyroid drugs. This TCR was sampled from a woman aged 25-40 years with Graves disease. This sequence joins TRBV27 and TRBJ1-2; 8 nucleotides line up with TRBD1. This chain's CDR3 is CASRILGTGNYGYTF. In DNA, the CDR3 is TGTGCCAGCAGAATCCTCGGGACAGGCAACTATGGCTACACCTTC.